The 19 T cell receptor beta chains presented below share a single source sample, sequenced in a study of CXCR3-negative and CXCR3-positive naive CD8 T cells. Study-wide results and limits: Naive cells positive for CXCR3 carried more hydrophobic TRB CDR3s than CXCR3-negative ones.

The authors made the TRB cDNA libraries by 5' RACE using UMI labels. TCRdb re-analyzed the 5' RACE reads; it lists each CDR3 protein once, without DNA. The sample shows approximately 8,800 distinct CDR3 sequences, and 2% sits with its ten largest clones. Their target antigens are unknown. Sequencing used naive CXCR3+ CD8+ T cells from blood. Subset in this sample: CD45RO-CCR7+CD27+CD95- naive CD8+ T cells expressing CXCR3 (TNR3+). All receptors derive from a human donor in good health. Some clones in this sample may be carry-over from other donors' samples.

This chain uses TRBV27 with TRBJ1-2; TCRdb's D call, TRBD1, is unchecked because there is no DNA. Germline CDR1 reads MNHEY; CDR2 reads SMNVEV (reference sequence). The CDR3 runs to 15 residues. Here the CDR3 reads CASSTRTGLGYGYTF.

This clonotype is identified as medium-sized from frequency. V usage is TRBV6-5 and J usage is TRBJ2-2; the TCRdb call, TRBD2, lacks DNA for checking. CDR3 length equals 16 residues. CDR1 MNHEY and CDR2 SVGAGI come from the germline V gene. The CDR3: CASSYSIGPTTGELFF.

The chain has TRBV4-2 and TRBJ2-1; there is no DNA to check the TCRdb D call of TRBD1. CDR3 size: 15 residues. Germline lookup yields CDR1 LGHNA and CDR2 YNFKEQ. The CDR3 loop is CASSQDGTAYNEQFF.

The chain has TRBV11-2 and TRBJ2-7. The length of the CDR3 is 15 residues. The germline gives CDR1 SGHAT, CDR2 FQNNGV. The CDR3 spells CASSHEFLFGNEQYF.

The chain joins TRBV29-1 to TRBJ1-1; the D call from TCRdb, TRBD1, cannot be confirmed without DNA. The germline V gene has CDR1 SQVTM and CDR2 ANQGSEA. The CDR3 has 13 amino acids. The CDR3 region is CSVIWGRSTEAFF. Based on the CDR3 plus reference TRBV29-1 and TRBJ1-1, the full variable domain is SAVISQKPSRDICQRGTSLTIQCQVDSQVTMMFWYRQQPGQSLTLIATANQGSEATYESGFVIDKFPISRPNLTFSTLTVSNMSPEDSSIYLCSVIWGRSTEAFFGQGTRLTVV.

V usage is TRBV5-1 and J usage is TRBJ2-1; TCRdb lists TRBD2, though no DNA is available to test this call. CDR1 SGHRS and CDR2 YFSETQ come from the germline V gene. The CDR3 is 17 amino acids. The CDR3 is CASSFASGMSSYNEQFF.

Judged by frequency, this clonotype is medium-sized. The chain uses TRBV2 and TRBJ2-1; TCRdb picks TRBD2, but there is no DNA to check that call. This CDR3 comprises 16 residues. CDR1 SNHLY and CDR2 FYNNEI come from the germline V gene. The CDR3 protein is CASSEIGLGSYNEQFF.

This chain connects TRBV29-1 to TRBJ2-1; TCRdb names TRBD1, which stays unverified in the absence of DNA. Germline V lookup: CDR1 SQVTM, CDR2 ANQGSEA. The CDR3 length is 13 residues. CDR3 residues: CSVYGGNYNEQFF.

Judged by frequency, this clonotype is medium-sized. V is TRBV20-1 and J is TRBJ2-7; no DNA is available, so the TRBD2 call from TCRdb remains unchecked. This CDR3 has 14 residues. Per the germline V gene, CDR1 is DFQATT and CDR2 is SNEGSKA (reference sequence). The chain's CDR3 is CSAGFGGRLDEQYF.

V gene TRBV29-1 combines with J gene TRBJ1-2; TCRdb designates TRBD1, a call that cannot be tested without DNA. Germline assignment: CDR1 SQVTM and CDR2 ANQGSEA. The CDR3 sequence is 13 residues long. The CDR3: CSGLMTGTYGYTF.

Judged by frequency, this clonotype is medium-sized. The chain employs TRBV12-3 or TRBV12-4 and TRBJ2-5; the TCRdb D gene call, TRBD2, has no DNA to confirm it. This CDR3 region has 16 residues. The CDR3 protein is CASSPPSGRAQETQYF.

According to its frequency, this clonotype is medium-sized. This chain joins TRBV20-1 and TRBJ2-1; with no DNA, the TCRdb D assignment of TRBD2 cannot be verified. This CDR3 spans 14 amino acids. CDR1 and CDR2 from the germline V gene are DFQATT and SNEGSKA (reference sequence). The CDR3 sequence is CSAQTRGSYNEQFF.

The V and J genes are TRBV28 and TRBJ2-7. The CDR3 is 11 residues long. The germline gives CDR1 MDHEN, CDR2 SYDVKM. The CDR3 is CASSLGNEQYF.

The rearrangement links TRBV2 to TRBJ2-7; the D call of TRBD1 rests on TCRdb alone, since no DNA is present to check it. This CDR3 is built from 14 residues. CDR1 and CDR2 (germline): SNHLY, FYNNEI. CDR3 amino acids: CASTPWSPTYEQYF.

The V gene is TRBV29-1, the J gene TRBJ2-3; TCRdb's assignment of TRBD2 cannot be checked, as there is no DNA. The germline CDR1 and CDR2 sequences are SQVTM and ANQGSEA. CDR3 length equals 16 residues. Here the CDR3 reads CSVEEEREAFSDTQYF.

Considering frequency, this clonotype is medium-sized (0.01 to 0.1%). This chain joins TRBV7-6 and TRBJ2-1; the TRBD2 assignment by TCRdb is unverifiable without DNA. CDR1 and CDR2 (germline): SGHVS, FNYEAQ. The CDR3 consists of 17 residues. CDR3 residues: CASSLASGSQSYNEQFF.

The V call is TRBV5-5, the J call TRBJ2-3; TCRdb's assignment of TRBD1 cannot be checked, as there is no DNA. The CDR3 runs 14 residues. CDR1 and CDR2 from the germline V gene are SGHKS and YYEKEE (reference sequence). The CDR3 loop is CASSFGTGPDTQYF.

This clonotype is labeled medium-sized based on frequency. V and J are TRBV4-3 and TRBJ2-5; TCRdb reports TRBD1, a call that lacks DNA to check it against. In germline, CDR1 is LGHNA, CDR2 YSLEER. The CDR3 extends over 15 amino acids. CDR3 loop: CASSQDFPAQETQYF.

Considering frequency, this clonotype is medium-sized. V usage is TRBV20-1 and J usage is TRBJ2-3; TCRdb lists TRBD1, though no DNA is available to test this call. Germline CDR1 and CDR2: DFQATT and SNEGSKA (reference sequence). This CDR3 region has 13 residues. The CDR3 is CSASLGGTDTQYF.